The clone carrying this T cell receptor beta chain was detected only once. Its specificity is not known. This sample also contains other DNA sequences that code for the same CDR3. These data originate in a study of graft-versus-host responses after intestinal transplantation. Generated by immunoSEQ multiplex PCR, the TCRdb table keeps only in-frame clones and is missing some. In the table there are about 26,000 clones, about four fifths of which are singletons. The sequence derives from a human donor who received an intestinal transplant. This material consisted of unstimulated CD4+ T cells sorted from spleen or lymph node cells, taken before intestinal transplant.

The CDR3 DNA sequence: TGTGCCAGCAGCCTGGGGGGAGCCTATGGCTACACCTTC. Translated, it gives CASSLGGAYGYTF. This chain joins TRBV5-6 and TRBJ1-2, with D maybe TRBD1 (5 bases). The CDR3 runs to 13 residues. Germline values: CDR1 SGHDT, CDR2 YYEEEE. The V end was cut by 4 bases, the J end by 4 bases, with 11 bases between.